This TCR beta chain appears in the sequencing data of a study of human T cells and chemical hapten exposure. The wider study: Diphenylcyclopropenone, dosed weekly to the scalp, was given to patients throughout the approximately 25-week study.

Library preparation tagged each individual cDNA molecule with a unique molecular identifier. Original handling: About 97,000 TCRs per sample was the median, with a range of roughly 23,224 to 690,600. One entry per CDR3 protein results from TCRdb running MiXCR on the RACE reads. The V and J calls come from TCRdb's annotation, not from the publication. Found here are about 60,000 distinct CDR3 sequences, over 7.5% of them singletons; the top ten hold about 14%. Whole-study results and caveats: TCRs above 1 in 1000 frequency stayed constant with DPC sensitization.

V lost 2 bases to trimming and J lost 1 base, with 11 bases between them. The CDR3 spans 15 residues. Germline V gene data show CDR1 as SGHAT and CDR2 as FQNNGV. Time point meaning: patch test 1, 2 weeks after DPC sensitization. Described treatment: therapeutic diphenylcyclopropenone sensitization with weekly scalp DPC. This clonotype was detected ten times or more. Its cognate antigen is unknown. The starting material was whole blood, obtained in connection with sensitization to the hapten diphenylcyclopropenone (DPC). V gene TRBV11-2 combines with J gene TRBJ1-1; D is uncertain. The clonotype originates from a woman aged 40 to 50 with alopecia areata. Some clones in this sample may be carry-over from other donors' samples. DNA for the CDR3: TGTGCCAGCAGCTTACTTTGGACGCGGAACACTGAAGCTTTCTTT. This gives the protein CASSLLWTRNTEAFF. Full variable domain (remainder filled in from reference TRBV11-2 and TRBJ1-1): EAGVAQSPRYKIIEKRQSVAFWCNPISGHATLYWYQQILGQGPKLLIQFQNNGVVDDSQLPKDRFSAERLKGVDSTLKIQPAKLEDSAVYLCASSLLWTRNTEAFFGQGTRLTVV.